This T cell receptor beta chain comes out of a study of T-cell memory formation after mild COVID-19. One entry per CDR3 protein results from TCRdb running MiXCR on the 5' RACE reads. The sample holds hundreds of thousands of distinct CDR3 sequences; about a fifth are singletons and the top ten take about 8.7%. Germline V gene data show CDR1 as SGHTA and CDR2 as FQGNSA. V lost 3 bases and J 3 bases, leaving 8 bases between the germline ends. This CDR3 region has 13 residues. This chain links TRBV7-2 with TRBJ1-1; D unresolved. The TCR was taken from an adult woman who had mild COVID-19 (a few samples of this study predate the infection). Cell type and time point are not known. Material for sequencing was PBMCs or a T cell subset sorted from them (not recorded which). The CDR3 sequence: CASSFTRDTEAFF. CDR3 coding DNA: TGTGCCAGCAGCTTTACGAGGGACACTGAAGCTTTCTTT.